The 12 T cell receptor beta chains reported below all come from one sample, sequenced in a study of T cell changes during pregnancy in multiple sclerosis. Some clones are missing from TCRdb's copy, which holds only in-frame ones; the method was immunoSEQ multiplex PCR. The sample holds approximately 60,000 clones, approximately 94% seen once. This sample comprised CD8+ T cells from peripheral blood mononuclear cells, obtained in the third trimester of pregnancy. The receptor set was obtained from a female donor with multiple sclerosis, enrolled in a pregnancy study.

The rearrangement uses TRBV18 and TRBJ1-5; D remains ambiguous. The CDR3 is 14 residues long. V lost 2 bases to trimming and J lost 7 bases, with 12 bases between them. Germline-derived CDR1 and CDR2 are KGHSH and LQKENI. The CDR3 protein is CASSPMRERQPQHF. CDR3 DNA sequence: TGTGCCAGCTCACCAATGCGGGAAAGGCAGCCCCAGCATTTT.

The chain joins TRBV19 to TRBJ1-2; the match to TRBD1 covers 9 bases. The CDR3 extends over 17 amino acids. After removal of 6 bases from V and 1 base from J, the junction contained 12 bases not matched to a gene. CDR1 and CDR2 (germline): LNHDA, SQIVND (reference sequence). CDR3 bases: TGTGCCAGTAGCGCAAGGGACAGGGTGGCTAATAACTATGGCTACACCTTC. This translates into CASSARDRVANNYGYTF.

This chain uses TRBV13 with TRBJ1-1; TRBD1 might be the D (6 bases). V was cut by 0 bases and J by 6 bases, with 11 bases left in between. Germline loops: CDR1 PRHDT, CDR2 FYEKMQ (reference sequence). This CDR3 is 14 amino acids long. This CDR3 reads CASSLGDSRPEAFF. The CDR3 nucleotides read TGTGCCAGCAGCTTAGGGGACAGTAGACCTGAAGCTTTCTTT.

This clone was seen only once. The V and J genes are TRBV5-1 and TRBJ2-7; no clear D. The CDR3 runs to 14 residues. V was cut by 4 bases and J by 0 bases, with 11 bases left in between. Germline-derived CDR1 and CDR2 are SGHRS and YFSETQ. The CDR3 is CASSPEQSSYEQYF. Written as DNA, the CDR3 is TGCGCCAGCAGCCCCGAACAGAGCTCCTACGAGCAGTACTTC.

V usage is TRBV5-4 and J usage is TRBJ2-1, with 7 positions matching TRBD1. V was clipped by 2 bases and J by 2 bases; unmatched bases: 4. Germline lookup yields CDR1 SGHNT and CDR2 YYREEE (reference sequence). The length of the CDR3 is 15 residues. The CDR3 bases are TGTGCCAGCAGCTTCGTCCAGGGGGCCTACAATGAGCAGTTCTTC. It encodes CASSFVQGAYNEQFF.

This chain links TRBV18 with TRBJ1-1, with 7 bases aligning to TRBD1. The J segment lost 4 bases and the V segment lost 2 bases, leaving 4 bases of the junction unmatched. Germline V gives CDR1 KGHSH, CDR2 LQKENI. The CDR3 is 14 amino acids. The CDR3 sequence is CASSPDRVGTEAFF. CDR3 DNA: TGTGCCAGCTCACCAGACAGGGTTGGCACTGAAGCTTTCTTT.

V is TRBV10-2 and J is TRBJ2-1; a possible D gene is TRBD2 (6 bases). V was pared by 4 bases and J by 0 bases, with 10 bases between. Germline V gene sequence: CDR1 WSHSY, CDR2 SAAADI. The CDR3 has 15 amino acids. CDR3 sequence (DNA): TGCGCCAGCAGTGGTGACGGGAGCTCCTACAATGAGCAGTTCTTC. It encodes CASSGDGSSYNEQFF.

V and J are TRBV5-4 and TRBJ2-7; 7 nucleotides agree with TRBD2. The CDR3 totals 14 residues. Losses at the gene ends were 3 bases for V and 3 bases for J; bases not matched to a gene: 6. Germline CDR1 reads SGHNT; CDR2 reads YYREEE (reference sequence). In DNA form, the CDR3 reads TGTGCCAGCAGCTCCACCCCGGGGGGCTACGAGCAGTACTTC. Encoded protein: CASSSTPGGYEQYF.

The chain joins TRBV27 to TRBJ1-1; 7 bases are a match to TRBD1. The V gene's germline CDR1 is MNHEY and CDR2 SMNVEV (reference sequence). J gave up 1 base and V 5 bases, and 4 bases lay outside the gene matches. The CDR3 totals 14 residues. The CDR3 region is CASSPRQGNTEAFF. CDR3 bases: TGTGCCAGCAGTCCCAGACAGGGGAACACTGAAGCTTTCTTT.

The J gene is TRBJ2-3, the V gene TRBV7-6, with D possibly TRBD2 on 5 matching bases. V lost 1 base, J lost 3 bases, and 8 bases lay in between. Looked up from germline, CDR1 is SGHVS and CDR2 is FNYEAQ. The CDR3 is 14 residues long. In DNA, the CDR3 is TGTGCCAGCAGCTTAGTGCCGGGGACAGATACGCAGTATTTT. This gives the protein CASSLVPGTDTQYF.

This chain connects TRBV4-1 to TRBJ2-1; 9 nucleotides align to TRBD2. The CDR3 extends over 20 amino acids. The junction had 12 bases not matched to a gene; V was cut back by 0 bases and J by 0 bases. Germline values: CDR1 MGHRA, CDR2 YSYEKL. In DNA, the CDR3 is TGCGCCAGCAGCCAAGATGAAGCTAGCGGGAATACCTTCTCCTACAATGAGCAGTTCTTC. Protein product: CASSQDEASGNTFSYNEQFF.

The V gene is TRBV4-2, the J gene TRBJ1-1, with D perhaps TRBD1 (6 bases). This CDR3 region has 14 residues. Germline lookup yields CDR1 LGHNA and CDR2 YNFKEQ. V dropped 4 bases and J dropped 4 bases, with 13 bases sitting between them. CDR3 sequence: CASSPRQVATEAFF. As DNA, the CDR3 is TGTGCCAGCAGCCCTAGACAGGTAGCCACTGAAGCTTTCTTT.